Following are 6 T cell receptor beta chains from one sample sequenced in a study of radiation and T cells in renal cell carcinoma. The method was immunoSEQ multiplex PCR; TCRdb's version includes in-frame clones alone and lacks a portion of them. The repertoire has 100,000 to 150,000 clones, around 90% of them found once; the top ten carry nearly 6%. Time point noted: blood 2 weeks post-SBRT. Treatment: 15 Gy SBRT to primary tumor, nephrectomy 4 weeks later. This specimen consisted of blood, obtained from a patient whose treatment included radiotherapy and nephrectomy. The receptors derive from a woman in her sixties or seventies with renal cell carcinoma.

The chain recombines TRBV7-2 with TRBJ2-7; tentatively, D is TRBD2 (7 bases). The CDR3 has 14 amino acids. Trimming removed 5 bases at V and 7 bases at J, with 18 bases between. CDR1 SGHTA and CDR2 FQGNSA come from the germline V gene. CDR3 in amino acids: CASSRGGARGEQYF. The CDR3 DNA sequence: TGTGCCAGCAGCCGAGGGGGGGCGCGGGGTGAGCAGTACTTC.

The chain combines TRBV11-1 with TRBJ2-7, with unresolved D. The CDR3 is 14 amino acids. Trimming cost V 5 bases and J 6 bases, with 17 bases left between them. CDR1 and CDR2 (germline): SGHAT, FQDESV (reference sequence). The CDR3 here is CASSLLREVGEQYF. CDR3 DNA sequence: TGTGCCAGCAGCCTCCTCCGCGAGGTGGGCGAGCAGTACTTC.

The CDR3 here is CASSLRGAGEAFF. CDR3 nucleotide sequence: TGTGCCAGCAGTTTGAGAGGGGCCGGTGAAGCTTTCTTT. The gene calls are TRBV27 and TRBJ1-1, with a possible D match to TRBD1 (5 bases). The CDR3 runs to 13 residues. The germline CDR1 and CDR2 sequences are MNHEY and SMNVEV (reference sequence). The V and J ends lost 3 bases and 7 bases respectively, with 12 bases between them.

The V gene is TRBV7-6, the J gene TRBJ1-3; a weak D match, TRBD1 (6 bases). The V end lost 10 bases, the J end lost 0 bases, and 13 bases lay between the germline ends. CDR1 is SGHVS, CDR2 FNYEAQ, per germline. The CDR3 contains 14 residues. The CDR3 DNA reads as TGTGCCACTTCACGAGGGGGCTCTGGAAACACCATATATTTT. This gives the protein CATSRGGSGNTIYF.

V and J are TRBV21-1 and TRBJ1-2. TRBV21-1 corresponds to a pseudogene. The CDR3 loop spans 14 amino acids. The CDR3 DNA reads TGTGCCAGCAGCAAAGGTCCGACGGAGTATGGCTACACCTTC. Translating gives CASSKGPTEYGYTF.

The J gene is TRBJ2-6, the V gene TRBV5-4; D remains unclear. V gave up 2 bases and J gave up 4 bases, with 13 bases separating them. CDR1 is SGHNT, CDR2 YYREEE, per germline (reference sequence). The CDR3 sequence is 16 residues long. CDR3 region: CASSLVSQTGANVLTF. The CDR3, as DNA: TGTGCCAGCAGCTTAGTTTCGCAGACCGGGGCCAACGTCCTGACTTTC.